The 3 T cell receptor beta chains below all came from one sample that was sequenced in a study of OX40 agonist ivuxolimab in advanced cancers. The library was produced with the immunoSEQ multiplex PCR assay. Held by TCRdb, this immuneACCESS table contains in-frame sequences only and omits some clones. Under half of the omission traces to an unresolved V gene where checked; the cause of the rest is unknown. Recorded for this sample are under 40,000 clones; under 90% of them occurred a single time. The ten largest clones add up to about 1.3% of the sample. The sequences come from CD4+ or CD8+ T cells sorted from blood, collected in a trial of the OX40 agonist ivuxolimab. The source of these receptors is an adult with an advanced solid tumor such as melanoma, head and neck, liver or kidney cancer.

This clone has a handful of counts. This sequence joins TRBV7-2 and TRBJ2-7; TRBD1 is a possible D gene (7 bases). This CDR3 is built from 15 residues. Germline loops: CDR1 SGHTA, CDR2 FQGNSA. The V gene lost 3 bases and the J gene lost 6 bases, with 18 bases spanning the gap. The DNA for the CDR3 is TGTGCCAGCAGCTTCCCAGGGGGGCGGTTCGGCGAGCAGTACTTC. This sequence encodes CASSFPGGRFGEQYF.

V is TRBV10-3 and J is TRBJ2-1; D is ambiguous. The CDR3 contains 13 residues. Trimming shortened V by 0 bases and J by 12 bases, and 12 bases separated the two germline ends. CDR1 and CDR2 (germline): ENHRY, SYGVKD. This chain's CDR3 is CAISESERGLQFF. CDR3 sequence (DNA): TGTGCCATCAGTGAGTCGGAGCGTGGTTTGCAGTTCTTC.

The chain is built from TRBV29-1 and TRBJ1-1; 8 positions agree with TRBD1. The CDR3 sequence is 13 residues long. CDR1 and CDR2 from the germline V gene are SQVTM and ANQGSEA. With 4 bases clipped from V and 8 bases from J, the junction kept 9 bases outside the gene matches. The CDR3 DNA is TGCAGCGTTGTGTTGAGTGGACAGGGAGAAGCTTTCTTT. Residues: CSVVLSGQGEAFF.